Below are 27 T cell receptor beta chains sequenced from a single sample in a study of blood T cells in healthy people across ages. With a J-beta primer mix and a sample-barcoded 5' primer, a second PCR ran 7 to 11 cycles. TCRdb reprocessed the 5' RACE reads with MiXCR, giving one entry per CDR3 protein. Among about 830,000 distinct CDR3 sequences listed, under 80% were seen once. Sample: blood. The receptors shown here come from a man aged 25-45 years in good health.

This rearrangement joins TRBV12-3 or TRBV12-4 to TRBJ1-2; D is undetermined. CDR3 size: 13 residues. The V and J ends lost 6 bases and 7 bases respectively, with 15 bases between them. The chain's CDR3 is CASSLIAGSGYTF. The DNA of the CDR3 is TGTGCCAGCAGCCTTATTGCGGGAAGTGGCTACACCTTC.

This clonotype appeared a few times. The chain has TRBV7-3 and TRBJ2-7; no reliable D call. CDR1 and CDR2 (germline): SGHTA, FQGTGA. With 5 bases removed from V and 4 bases from J, the gap between germline ends came to 18 bases. This CDR3 spans 15 amino acids. This CDR3 is CASSLRVSGPYEQYF. The CDR3 coding sequence is TGTGCCAGCAGCCTCCGGGTCTCCGGGCCTTACGAGCAGTACTTC.

The chain links TRBV28 to TRBJ2-7; D gene ambiguous. Germline values: CDR1 MDHEN, CDR2 SYDVKM. The CDR3 extends over 13 amino acids. V lost 8 bases and J 3 bases, leaving 14 bases between the germline ends. In DNA, the CDR3 is TGTGCCAGCCACCACGGACGGGTCTACGAGCAGTACTTC. Amino acid sequence: CASHHGRVYEQYF. Complete variable domain (other parts from reference TRBV28 and TRBJ2-7): DVKVTQSSRYLVKRTGEKVFLECVQDMDHENMFWYRQDPGLGLRLIYFSYDVKMKEKGDIPEGYSVSREKKERFSLILESASTNQTSMYLCASHHGRVYEQYFGPGTRLTVT.

V and J are TRBV9 and TRBJ1-2; D perhaps matches TRBD1 (6 bases). Trimming removed 0 bases from V and 7 bases from J, with 19 bases in between. This CDR3 has 16 amino acids. The V gene's germline CDR1 is SGDLS and CDR2 YYNGEE. This chain's CDR3 is CASSVVTGGQGGGYTF. The CDR3 bases are TGTGCCAGCAGCGTAGTGACAGGCGGGCAGGGAGGTGGCTACACCTTC.

This clonotype was seen only a few times. V usage is TRBV10-3 and J usage is TRBJ2-4; 9 bases match TRBD2. The J segment lost 1 base and the V segment lost 3 bases, leaving 4 bases of the junction unmatched. CDR1 and CDR2 (germline): ENHRY, SYGVKD. This CDR3 comprises 16 residues. The CDR3 loop is CAISDLAGAAKNIQYF. DNA for the CDR3: TGTGCCATCAGTGACTTAGCGGGGGCGGCCAAAAACATTCAGTACTTC.

The chain recombines TRBV29-1 with TRBJ1-2; D gene ambiguous. The V and J ends lost 3 bases and 2 bases respectively, with 16 bases between them. CDR1 is SQVTM and CDR2 is ANQGSEA in the germline V gene. The CDR3 spans 15 residues. The CDR3 bases are TGCAGCGTTGAGGATTTTTCCGGGGTGAACTATGGCTACACCTTC. It is translated as CSVEDFSGVNYGYTF.

This clonotype occurred once. The chain is built from TRBV5-1 and TRBJ2-7; D unresolved. The J call may be faulty, since TRBJ2-5 better matches the DNA end. This CDR3 spans 12 amino acids. Per germline, CDR1 SGHRS and CDR2 YFSETQ. CDR3 in DNA: TGCGCCAGCAGCCAGAGTCAGGAGACCCAGTACTTC. It translates to CASSQSQETQYF.

This clonotype was seen ten or more times. The CDR3 DNA follows: TGTGCCAGCAGAAGATCGGGTCGCGCCTACAATGAGCAGTTCTTC. Its protein product is CASRRSGRAYNEQFF. J is TRBJ2-1 and V is TRBV7-2; no clear D. Germline CDR1 and CDR2: SGHTA and FQGNSA. The ends were cut back, 6 bases at V and 2 bases at J, with 14 bases in the middle. This CDR3 is 15 amino acids long.

J is TRBJ2-6 and V is TRBV2; D uncertain. CDR1 and CDR2 (germline): SNHLY, FYNNEI. CDR3 length: 19 residues. With 0 bases removed from V and 2 bases from J, the gap between germline ends came to 17 bases. CDR3 amino acids: CASSEAPLSFGPGANVLTF. The DNA of the CDR3 is TGTGCCAGCAGTGAAGCTCCCTTATCATTTGGACCTGGGGCCAACGTCCTGACTTTC.

The V gene is TRBV24-1, the J gene TRBJ2-3; no definite D call. Germline V lookup: CDR1 KGHDR, CDR2 SFDVKD. Trimming left V 7 bases short and J 2 bases short, with 9 bases between. The CDR3 sequence is 13 residues long. As DNA, the CDR3 is TGTGCCACCAGGGGGTACCTCACAGATACGCAGTATTTT. Translation gives CATRGYLTDTQYF.

V is TRBV5-1 and J is TRBJ2-3, with TRBD2 matching 11 bases. Germline values: CDR1 SGHRS, CDR2 YFSETQ. Trimming took 10 bases from V and 3 from J; bases not matched to a gene: 13. The CDR3 is 16 amino acids. CDR3 DNA: TGCGCCGGCCGTCCAGGTAGCGGGGGGGCGACAGATACGCAGTATTTT. Translating gives CAGRPGSGGATDTQYF.

Turning to this clonotype: At one end the junction does not follow the germline gene, possibly because of a read error. The V and J genes are TRBV10-3 and TRBJ2-3; 8 bases are shared with TRBD1. Germline V CDR1 and CDR2: ENHRY, SYGVKD. The CDR3 covers 15 residues. This CDR3 reads CAFSESGQGLDTQYF. Written as DNA, the CDR3 is TGTGCCTTCAGTGAGTCCGGACAGGGCTTAGATACGCAGTATTTT.

CDR3 loop: CASGHPWREQFF. The DNA for the CDR3 is TGTGCCAGCGGCCACCCGTGGCGTGAGCAGTTCTTC. The genes are TRBV7-7 and TRBJ2-1; D unresolved. V lost 8 bases and J 9 bases, leaving 14 bases between the germline ends. Per germline, CDR1 SSHAT and CDR2 FNYEAQ (reference sequence). The CDR3 extends over 12 amino acids.

This clonotype was recorded at least ten times. This chain connects TRBV20-1 to TRBJ2-6, with 10 bases fitting TRBD1. Germline CDR1 reads DFQATT; CDR2 reads SNEGSKA (reference sequence). Germline trimming cut 3 bases from V and 0 bases from J; bases unmatched to any gene: 5. The CDR3 loop spans 17 amino acids. CDR3 coding DNA: TGCAGTGCTAGGAGGGACAGGGGTACCTCTGGGGCCAACGTCCTGACTTTC. Its translation is CSARRDRGTSGANVLTF.

V usage is TRBV20-1 and J usage is TRBJ2-5; D is uncertain. This CDR3 comprises 14 residues. Trimming took 0 bases from V and 2 from J, leaving 10 bases between them. CDR1 and CDR2 from the germline V gene are DFQATT and SNEGSKA (reference sequence). The CDR3 DNA reads as TGCAGTGCTAGAGATTGGGAAAGGCAAGAGACCCAGTACTTC. Translating gives CSARDWERQETQYF.

V gene TRBV2 combines with J gene TRBJ1-2; D unclear. CDR1 is SNHLY and CDR2 is FYNNEI in the germline V gene. The CDR3 length is 14 residues. Trimming stripped 1 base from V and 4 bases from J, with 10 bases between. This chain's CDR3 is CASSEGIWGYGYTF. The CDR3 nucleotides read TGTGCCAGCAGTGAAGGAATCTGGGGCTATGGCTACACCTTC.

This clonotype was observed a few times. This chain joins TRBV5-1 and TRBJ2-1; 9 bases are shared with TRBD1. Germline CDR1 is SGHRS and CDR2 is YFSETQ. This CDR3 region has 15 residues. The V gene end was trimmed by 3 bases and the J gene end by 8 bases; junction bases not matched to a gene: 9. CDR3 in DNA: TGCGCCAGCAGCTCACCGGGACAGGGTATATATGAGCAGTTCTTC. Translated: CASSSPGQGIYEQFF.

The V and J genes are TRBV4-2 and TRBJ2-2; weak D call: TRBD2 (6 bases). V was shortened by 4 bases and J by 2 bases, with 17 bases between the two germline ends. The CDR3 length is 17 residues. Germline values: CDR1 LGHNA, CDR2 YNFKEQ. The chain's CDR3 is CASSPNQGGRNTGELFF. CDR3 nucleotides: TGTGCCAGCAGCCCAAATCAGGGAGGTCGAAACACCGGGGAGCTGTTTTTT.

This chain uses TRBV7-2 with TRBJ2-3; D is ambiguous. Germline CDR1 and CDR2: SGHTA and FQGNSA. Trimming stripped 5 bases from V and 0 bases from J, with 9 bases between. This CDR3 spans 14 amino acids. CDR3: CASSNYPSTDTQYF. The CDR3 DNA is TGTGCCAGCAGCAACTACCCAAGCACAGATACGCAGTATTTT. Looking up the rest from reference TRBV7-2 and TRBJ2-3 gives the full variable domain: GAGVSQSPSNKVTEKGKDVELRCDPISGHTALYWYRQSLGQGLEFLIYFQGNSAPDKSGLPSDRFSAERTGGSVSTLTIQRTQQEDSAVYLCASSNYPSTDTQYFGPGTRLTVL.

This clonotype was seen a few times. This chain uses TRBV12-3 or TRBV12-4 with TRBJ2-6; the match to TRBD1 covers 7 bases. This CDR3 has 17 residues. With V trimmed by 6 bases and J by 0 bases, 8 bases remained unmatched. CDR3 in amino acids: CASRRDSLLSGANVLTF. DNA of the CDR3: TGTGCCAGCAGACGGGACAGCCTCCTCTCTGGGGCCAACGTCCTGACTTTC.

The genes are TRBV6-5 and TRBJ2-7; TRBD2 matches 9 bases. The J call may be in error: the DNA end matches TRBJ2-5 better. Germline loops: CDR1 MNHEY, CDR2 SVGAGI. This CDR3 is 15 amino acids long. The CDR3 loop reads CASTKTSGSQETQYF. CDR3 in DNA: TGTGCCAGCACTAAGACTAGCGGCTCCCAAGAGACCCAGTACTTC.

The chain carries TRBV27 and TRBJ2-5; D possibly corresponds to TRBD2 (6 bases). The V gene lost 6 bases and the J gene lost 7 bases, with 18 bases spanning the gap. The CDR3 runs 14 residues. Germline-derived CDR1 and CDR2 are MNHEY and SMNVEV (reference sequence). The CDR3 DNA sequence: TGTGCCAGCAGCTTCCGGGCCGGGAGAGGGACCCAGTACTTC. It codes for CASSFRAGRGTQYF.

As concerns this clonotype: This may stem from a read error, because a much larger clone lies one nucleotide away. The rearrangement links TRBV7-9 to TRBJ2-7; D may correspond to TRBD1 or TRBD2 (5 bases each). The V end lost 2 bases, the J end lost 0 bases, and 8 bases lay between the germline ends. CDR1 is SEHNR, CDR2 FQNEAQ, per germline (reference sequence). CDR3 size: 14 residues. For the CDR3, the DNA is TGTGCCAGCAGCTTATGGGGGACCTCCTACGAGCAGTACTTC. Protein product: CASSLWGTSYEQYF.

The CDR3 DNA sequence: TGTGCCAGCAGCGGGGGTCGTGGCACTGAAGCTTTCTTT. Translating it yields CASSGGRGTEAFF. The chain uses TRBV28 and TRBJ1-1, with D maybe TRBD1 (5 bases). The CDR3 has 13 amino acids. Germline V lookup: CDR1 MDHEN, CDR2 SYDVKM. V was shortened by 6 bases and J by 4 bases, with 12 bases between the two germline ends. The whole variable domain, filled in from reference TRBV28 and TRBJ1-1, reads DVKVTQSSRYLVKRTGEKVFLECVQDMDHENMFWYRQDPGLGLRLIYFSYDVKMKEKGDIPEGYSVSREKKERFSLILESASTNQTSMYLCASSGGRGTEAFFGQGTRLTVV.

V usage is TRBV29-1 and J usage is TRBJ1-1; a weak D match, TRBD1 (6 bases). This CDR3 has 12 residues. Trimming removed 3 bases from V and 8 bases from J, with 13 bases in between. Germline V gene data show CDR1 as SQVTM and CDR2 as ANQGSEA. The CDR3, as DNA: TGCAGCGTTGAGAGGGGGGATACGGAAGCTTTCTTT. Amino acid sequence: CSVERGDTEAFF.

The chain employs TRBV29-1 and TRBJ2-7; 8 nucleotides align to TRBD1. The CDR3 sequence is 16 residues long. The J segment lost 1 base and the V segment lost 1 base, leaving 9 bases of the junction unmatched. From germline, CDR1 is SQVTM and CDR2 ANQGSEA. The CDR3 spells CSVEGHTGGRSYEQYF. The CDR3, as DNA: TGCAGCGTTGAAGGCCATACAGGGGGAAGGTCCTACGAGCAGTACTTC.

The table lists this clonotype with a few counts. The V and J genes are TRBV15 and TRBJ2-7; possibly TRBD2 for D (5 bases). Trimming took off 4 bases at V and 0 bases at J, with 16 bases between the two ends. The CDR3 has 16 residues. Germline V gene sequence: CDR1 LNHNV, CDR2 YYDKDF (reference sequence). The CDR3 spells CATSIKLVRSSYEQYF. The CDR3 region has the DNA TGTGCCACCAGCATTAAACTAGTACGATCCTCCTACGAGCAGTACTTC.